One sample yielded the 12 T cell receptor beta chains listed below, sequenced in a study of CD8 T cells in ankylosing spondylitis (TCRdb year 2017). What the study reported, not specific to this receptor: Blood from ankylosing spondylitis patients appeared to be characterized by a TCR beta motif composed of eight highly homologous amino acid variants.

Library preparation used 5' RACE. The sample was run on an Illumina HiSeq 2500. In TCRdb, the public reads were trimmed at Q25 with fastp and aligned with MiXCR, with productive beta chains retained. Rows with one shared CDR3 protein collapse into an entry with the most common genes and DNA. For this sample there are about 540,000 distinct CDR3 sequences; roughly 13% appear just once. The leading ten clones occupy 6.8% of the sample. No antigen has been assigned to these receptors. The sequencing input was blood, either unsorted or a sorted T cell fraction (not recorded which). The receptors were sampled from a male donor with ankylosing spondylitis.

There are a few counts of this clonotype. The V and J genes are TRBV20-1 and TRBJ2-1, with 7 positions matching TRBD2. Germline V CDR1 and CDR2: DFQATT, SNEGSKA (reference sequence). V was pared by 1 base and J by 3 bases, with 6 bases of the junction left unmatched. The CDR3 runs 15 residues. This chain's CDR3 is CSARVGGSNYNEQFF. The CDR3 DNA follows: TGCAGTGCTAGAGTCGGCGGGAGTAACTACAATGAGCAGTTCTTC.

CDR3 bases: TGCAGTGCTGAGACTAGCGGGACAGATACGCAGTATTTT. Translating gives CSAETSGTDTQYF. The J gene is TRBJ2-3, the V gene TRBV20-1; TRBD2 matches at 10 bases. Losses at the gene ends were 5 bases for V and 3 bases for J; bases not matched to a gene: 2. Germline CDR1 DFQATT, CDR2 SNEGSKA (reference sequence). The CDR3 has 13 residues.

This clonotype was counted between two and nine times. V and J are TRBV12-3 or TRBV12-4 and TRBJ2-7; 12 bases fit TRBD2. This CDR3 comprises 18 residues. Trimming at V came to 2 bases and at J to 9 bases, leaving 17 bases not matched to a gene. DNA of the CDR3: TGTGCCAGCAGTTTATTGGATCTTCTAGCGGGAGGGTTATTGGGGCAGTACTTC. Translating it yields CASSLLDLLAGGLLGQYF.

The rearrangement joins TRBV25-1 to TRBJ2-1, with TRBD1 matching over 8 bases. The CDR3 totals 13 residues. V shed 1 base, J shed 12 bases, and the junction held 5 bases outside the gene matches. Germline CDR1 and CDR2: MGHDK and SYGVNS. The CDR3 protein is CASSESTGVRQFF. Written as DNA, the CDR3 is TGTGCCAGCAGTGAATCGACAGGGGTTCGGCAGTTCTTC.

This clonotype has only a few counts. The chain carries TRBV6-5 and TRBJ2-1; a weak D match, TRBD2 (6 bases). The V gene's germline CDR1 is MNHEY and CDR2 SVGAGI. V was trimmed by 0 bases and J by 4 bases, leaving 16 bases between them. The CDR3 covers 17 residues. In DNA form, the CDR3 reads TGTGCCAGCAGTTACTCGGCATGGGCGGGGACTTACAATGAGCAGTTCTTC. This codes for CASSYSAWAGTYNEQFF.

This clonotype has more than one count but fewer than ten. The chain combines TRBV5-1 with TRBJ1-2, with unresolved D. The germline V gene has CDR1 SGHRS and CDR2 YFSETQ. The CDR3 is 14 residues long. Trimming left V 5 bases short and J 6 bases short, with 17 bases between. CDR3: CASRFGLGNHGYTF. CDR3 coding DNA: TGCGCCAGCAGATTTGGCCTCGGGAACCATGGCTACACCTTC.

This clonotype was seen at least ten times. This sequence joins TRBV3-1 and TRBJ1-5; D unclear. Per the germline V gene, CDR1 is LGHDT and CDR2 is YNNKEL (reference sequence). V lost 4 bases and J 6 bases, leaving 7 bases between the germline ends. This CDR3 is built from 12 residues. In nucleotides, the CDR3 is TGTGCCAGCAGCCTAAGTGGTCAGCCCCAGCATTTT. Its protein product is CASSLSGQPQHF.

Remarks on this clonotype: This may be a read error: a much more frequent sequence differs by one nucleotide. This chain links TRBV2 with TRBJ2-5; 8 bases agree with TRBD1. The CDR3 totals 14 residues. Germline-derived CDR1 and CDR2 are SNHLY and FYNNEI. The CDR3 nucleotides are TGTGCCAACAGTTCCGGGACAGGTGTCGGGACCCAGTACTTC. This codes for CANSSGTGVGTQYF.

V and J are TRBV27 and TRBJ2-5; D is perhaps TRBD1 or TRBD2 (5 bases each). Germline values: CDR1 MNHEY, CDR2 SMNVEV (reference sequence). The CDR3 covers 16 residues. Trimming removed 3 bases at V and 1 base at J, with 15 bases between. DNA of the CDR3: TGTGCCAGCAGTTTGGGACGACCTAAACTCCAAGAGACCCAGTACTTC. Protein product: CASSLGRPKLQETQYF.

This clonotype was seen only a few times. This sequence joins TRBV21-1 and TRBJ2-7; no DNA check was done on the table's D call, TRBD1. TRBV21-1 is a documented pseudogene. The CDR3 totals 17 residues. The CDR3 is CASSKKGRQGKIYEQYV. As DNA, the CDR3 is TGTGCCAGCAGCAAAAAAGGGAGACAGGGGAAAATCTACGAGCAGTACGTC.

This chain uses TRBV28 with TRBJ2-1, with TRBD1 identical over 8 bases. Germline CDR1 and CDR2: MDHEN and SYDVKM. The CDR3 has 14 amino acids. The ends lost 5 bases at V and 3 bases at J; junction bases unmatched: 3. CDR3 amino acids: CASSATGVYNEQFF. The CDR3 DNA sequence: TGTGCCAGCAGTGCGACAGGGGTCTACAATGAGCAGTTCTTC.

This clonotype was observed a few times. The CDR3 DNA follows: TGCAGCGTTCCTGACGGGGGTAAAAACATTCAGTACTTC. Residues: CSVPDGGKNIQYF. This chain joins TRBV29-1 and TRBJ2-4; tentatively, D is TRBD2 (6 bases). V was cut by 5 bases and J by 4 bases, with 12 bases left in between. CDR1 SQVTM and CDR2 ANQGSEA come from the germline V gene. This CDR3 is 13 amino acids long.